Listed here is a single T cell receptor (beta chain). Its antigen remains undetermined. The CDR3 goes on 3 residues after the read ends, and that part is filled in from the germline J gene. The data were obtained in a study of T cells in women clearing cervical HPV infection (dated by TCRdb to the late 2010s). Some background on the complete study: The cases were 25 to 30 women with histologically confirmed HPV16-related CIN3 or worse, and 2 of those women had invasive cancers. The controls were around 26 women whose single incident HPV16 infection cleared within 12 months with no development of precancer or cancer. Blood from cases was collected at the visit where the lesion was first found, while blood from controls was collected once the infection could no longer be detected. For cases, a median interval of approximately 140 days, with an interquartile range of roughly 80 to 200 days, was observed between lesion detection and blood sampling. HLA typing was available for only a few women, so HLA type could not be excluded as a confounder. An exploratory proof-of-principle case-control study, nested within the Guanacaste HPV Natural History Study in Costa Rica, was conducted to compare TCR repertoires across cervical HPV16 outcomes. Cases were matched to controls by age within five years and by the year the sample was collected. Cases had a median age of about 35 years and controls had a median age of 38, with no significant differences in baseline characteristics. The parent cohort enrolled about 10,000 women aged 18 or older in Guanacaste, Costa Rica, during about 1993 to 1994 and followed them for over six years. Quality controls consisted of five blinded duplicates per group, for a total of some 60 samples made up of around 50 participants and roughly ten replicates. The paper's findings and limits, for the study overall: Lower TRBV6-7 relative abundance was observed in cases than in controls (around 0.11% versus 0.15%; Bonferroni P = 0.0008). Random forest classifiers combining richness and V gene abundances distinguished cases from controls with an estimated AUC of 0.83. The cross-sectional design could not show whether associations preceded infection or resulted from it; effector/memory subsets and HPV-specific T cells were not isolated. CIN3+ cases had significantly higher TCR repertoire richness than controls across sequencing depths, but evenness did not differ between the groups. Because T-cell numbers per sample were unknown, differences in richness could reflect varying T-cell content rather than repertoire biology.

Every participant had a single incident cervical HPV16 infection, and prevalent HPV16 infections were excluded. Cervical HPV DNA was detected with MY09/MY11 PCR, and genotyping was done by dot-blot hybridization. Around 15 mL of heparinized blood were centrifuged, and the buffy coat was aliquoted, frozen at -30°C, then stored at -80°C. Genomic DNA was extracted from buffy coat specimens using QIAGEN kits. From the cysteine through the phenylalanine, the CDR3 covers 15 amino acids. Only the CDR3 bases that were read are kept: 36 of them, in frame from base 1. Compared with germline, V lacks 9 bases and J lacks 2 bases; bases without a gene match: 10. CDR1 is given as MDHEN and CDR2 as SYDVKM, both from the germline V gene. The immunoSEQ assay used multiplex PCR to amplify TCR beta CDR3 regions from an average of approximately 1,100 ng of genomic DNA per sample. Primer bias was corrected in the assay by using a complete synthetic TCR repertoire to establish an amplification baseline. The amplicons were sequenced using the Illumina platform. In the source study's methods: Error correction of the sequences involved clustering with frequency ratios plus a modified nearest-neighbor algorithm, after which the sequences were analyzed in the immunoSEQ Analyzer using IMGT gene definitions. TCR richness and evenness were averaged over 20 rarefaction repeats at each rarefaction depth, excluding samples with fewer sequences than the depth. Relative abundances of V, D and J genes were compared between groups using Wilcoxon rank sum tests, with FDR correction applied. In the blinded duplicates, the intraclass correlation was approximately 95% for TCR richness and averaged about 73% across roughly 70 gene segments. The table was pulled from immuneACCESS by TCRdb, which kept in-frame rearrangements only. Such tables lose some clones; where checked, under half of the loss comes from unresolved V genes, and the rest has no known cause. Clone size and V and J calls were adopted from that table, with D and trimming inferred from the DNA. The record for this sample contains under 50,000 clones. Of the sample, under 6.5% falls within the top ten clones.

This receptor chain uses TRBV28 and TRBJ2-7; 10 central nucleotides agree with TRBD2. The source material was blood buffy coat. The TCR was taken from a woman between 18 and 75 years old with a cervical HPV16 infection that either progressed to CIN3+ or cleared (not recorded which). CDR3 DNA, as far as it was read: TGTGCCAGTCTACTAGCGGGGTATGGGACCTACGAG. It is translated as CASLLAGYGTYE. In full, the CDR3 is CASLLAGYGTYEQYF.